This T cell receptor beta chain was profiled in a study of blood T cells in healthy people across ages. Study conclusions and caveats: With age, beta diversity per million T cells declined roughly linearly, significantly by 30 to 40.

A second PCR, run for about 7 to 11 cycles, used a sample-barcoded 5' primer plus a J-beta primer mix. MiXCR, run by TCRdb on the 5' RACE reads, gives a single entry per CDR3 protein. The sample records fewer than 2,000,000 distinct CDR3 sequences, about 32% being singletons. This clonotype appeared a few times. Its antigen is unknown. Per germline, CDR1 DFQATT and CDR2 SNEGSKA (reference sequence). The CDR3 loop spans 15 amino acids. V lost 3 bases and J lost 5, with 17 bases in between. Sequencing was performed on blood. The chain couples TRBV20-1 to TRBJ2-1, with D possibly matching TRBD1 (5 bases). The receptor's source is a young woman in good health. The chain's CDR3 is CSASPRGQGNNEQFF. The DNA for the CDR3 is TGCAGTGCTAGTCCCCGTGGGCAGGGCAACAATGAGCAGTTCTTC.